A selection of T cell receptor beta chains follows, all from one sample in a study of memory CD4+ T cells and cytomegalovirus serostatus. Clones were read by immunoSEQ multiplex PCR, and TCRdb kept only the in-frame ones, dropping some. The repertoire holds roughly 50,000 clones, with more than 70% as singletons. The specimen was memory CD4+ T cells from blood. Receptor source: an adult in good health and CMV-seronegative. Each CDR3 is given with its conserved first and last residue. Fields, in order: J gene, V gene, clone size, D gene, CDR3 protein, CDR3 DNA. A D gene is named only where the DNA matches it firmly. Where a row states a size, it is once, few, many or the class of an expanded clone; other rows omit it.

J gene: TRBJ2-1; V gene: TRBV11-2; clone size: NA; D gene: NA; CDR3 protein: CASSLSSSYNEQFF; CDR3 DNA: TGTGCCAGCAGCTTATCCAGCTCCTACAATGAGCAGTTCTTC
J gene: TRBJ2-4; V gene: TRBV5-1; clone size: NA; D gene: TRBD1; CDR3 protein: CASSPTQTGKNIQYF; CDR3 DNA: TGCGCCAGCAGCCCGACTCAGACAGGGAAAAACATTCAGTACTTC
J gene: TRBJ1-3; V gene: TRBV15; clone size: NA; D gene: NA; CDR3 protein: CATSSKRPGNTIYF; CDR3 DNA: TGTGCCACCAGCAGTAAACGGCCTGGAAACACCATATATTTT
J gene: TRBJ1-5; V gene: TRBV7-2; clone size: NA; D gene: TRBD1; CDR3 protein: CASGYRGGNQPQHF; CDR3 DNA: TGTGCCAGCGGATACAGGGGGGGCAATCAGCCCCAGCATTTT
J gene: TRBJ2-3; V gene: TRBV28; clone size: once; D gene: NA; CDR3 protein: CASSPSGSTDTQYF; CDR3 DNA: TGTGCCAGCAGCCCTTCGGGCTCTACAGATACGCAGTATTTT
J gene: TRBJ1-4; V gene: TRBV27; clone size: NA; D gene: NA; CDR3 protein: CASSRQPTNEKLFF; CDR3 DNA: TGTGCCAGCAGCAGACAGCCAACTAATGAAAAACTGTTTTTT
J gene: TRBJ1-1; V gene: TRBV6-1; clone size: NA; D gene: NA; CDR3 protein: CASSEISTEAFF; CDR3 DNA: TGTGCCAGCAGTGAAATCTCCACTGAAGCTTTCTTT
J gene: TRBJ2-1; V gene: TRBV5-8; clone size: NA; D gene: TRBD2; CDR3 protein: CASSRPGLAGIYNEQFF; CDR3 DNA: TGTGCCAGCAGCAGACCGGGACTAGCGGGGATCTACAATGAGCAGTTCTTC
J gene: TRBJ1-2; V gene: TRBV28; clone size: once; D gene: TRBD1; CDR3 protein: CASSLGQGAVGKGYTF; CDR3 DNA: TGTGCCAGCAGTTTAGGACAGGGGGCGGTGGGAAAAGGCTACACCTTC
J gene: TRBJ2-7; V gene: TRBV19; clone size: NA; D gene: TRBD1; CDR3 protein: CASSTFGQVGEQYF; CDR3 DNA: TGTGCCAGTAGTACCTTCGGACAGGTCGGCGAGCAGTACTTC
J gene: TRBJ2-3; V gene: TRBV9; clone size: once; D gene: TRBD2; CDR3 protein: CASSGKGTSGTDTQYF; CDR3 DNA: TGTGCCAGCAGCGGTAAAGGGACTAGCGGCACAGATACGCAGTATTTT
J gene: TRBJ1-5; V gene: TRBV6-1; clone size: NA; D gene: NA; CDR3 protein: CASNFLGQPQHF; CDR3 DNA: TGTGCCAGCAACTTCCTGGGTCAGCCCCAGCATTTT
J gene: TRBJ1-1; V gene: TRBV10-3; clone size: once; D gene: NA; CDR3 protein: CAISAQGLNTEAFF; CDR3 DNA: TGTGCCATCAGTGCACAGGGCTTAAACACTGAAGCTTTCTTT
J gene: TRBJ2-5; V gene: TRBV29-1; clone size: NA; D gene: TRBD1; CDR3 protein: CSVEDILAYIRGQGWAQYF; CDR3 DNA: TGCAGCGTTGAAGACATATTGGCCTATATTAGGGGACAGGGGTGGGCCCAGTACTTC
J gene: TRBJ2-3; V gene: TRBV7-8; clone size: NA; D gene: NA; CDR3 protein: CASSLRDTTRDTQYF; CDR3 DNA: TGTGCCAGCAGCTTACGGGACACCACCCGAGATACGCAGTATTTT
J gene: TRBJ1-5; V gene: TRBV6-1; clone size: once; D gene: NA; CDR3 protein: CSAGTQRGPNQPQHF; CDR3 DNA: TGTTCGGCCGGGACACAAAGGGGTCCCAATCAGCCCCAGCATTTT
J gene: TRBJ1-6; V gene: TRBV7-9; clone size: NA; D gene: NA; CDR3 protein: CASSFQGRFSPLHF; CDR3 DNA: TGTGCCAGCAGCTTCCAGGGGCGTTTTTCACCCCTCCACTTT
J gene: TRBJ1-1; V gene: TRBV5-4; clone size: NA; D gene: TRBD1; CDR3 protein: CASSLGRQGMNTEAFF; CDR3 DNA: TGTGCCAGCAGCTTGGGTCGACAGGGAATGAACACTGAAGCTTTCTTT
J gene: TRBJ2-7; V gene: TRBV28; clone size: NA; D gene: NA; CDR3 protein: CASSLQGVNSYEQYF; CDR3 DNA: TGTGCCAGCAGTTTACAGGGAGTGAACTCCTACGAGCAGTACTTC
J gene: TRBJ1-5; V gene: TRBV10-3; clone size: NA; D gene: NA; CDR3 protein: CAISEGDQPQHF; CDR3 DNA: TGTGCCATCAGTGAGGGGGATCAGCCCCAGCATTTT
J gene: TRBJ2-7; V gene: TRBV11-3; clone size: NA; D gene: TRBD2; CDR3 protein: CASSLALVWTEGGYEQYF; CDR3 DNA: TGTGCCAGCAGCTTAGCCCTAGTCTGGACCGAGGGAGGGTACGAGCAGTACTTC
J gene: TRBJ2-2; V gene: TRBV11-2; clone size: NA; D gene: NA; CDR3 protein: CASSVVNTGELFF; CDR3 DNA: TGTGCCAGCAGCGTAGTCAACACCGGGGAGCTGTTTTTT
J gene: TRBJ2-7; V gene: TRBV5-6; clone size: NA; D gene: TRBD2; CDR3 protein: CASSLPGLASQEQYF; CDR3 DNA: TGTGCCAGCAGCTTACCGGGACTAGCTTCCCAAGAGCAGTACTTC
J gene: TRBJ2-7; V gene: TRBV7-9; clone size: NA; D gene: NA; CDR3 protein: CASSLGSPGGYEQYF; CDR3 DNA: TGTGCCAGCAGCTTAGGCTCCCCCGGGGGCTACGAGCAGTACTTC
J gene: TRBJ1-3; V gene: TRBV5-1; clone size: NA; D gene: NA; CDR3 protein: CASTLGSSGNTIYF; CDR3 DNA: TGCGCCAGCACCCTGGGCAGCTCTGGAAACACCATATATTTT
J gene: TRBJ2-1; V gene: TRBV6-1; clone size: NA; D gene: TRBD1; CDR3 protein: CASRSRDRGYNEQFF; CDR3 DNA: TGTGCCAGCAGGAGCCGGGACAGGGGGTACAATGAGCAGTTCTTC
J gene: TRBJ2-1; V gene: TRBV9; clone size: once; D gene: TRBD2; CDR3 protein: CASSGPSGGDNEQFF; CDR3 DNA: TGTGCCAGCAGCGGTCCTAGCGGAGGCGACAATGAGCAGTTCTTC
J gene: TRBJ2-1; V gene: TRBV10-3; clone size: once; D gene: TRBD2; CDR3 protein: CATGGREGSYNEQFF; CDR3 DNA: TGTGCCACCGGAGGCCGGGAGGGCTCCTACAATGAGCAGTTCTTC
J gene: TRBJ1-1; V gene: TRBV6-5; clone size: NA; D gene: NA; CDR3 protein: CACQRDTEAFF; CDR3 DNA: TGTGCCTGCCAACGAGACACTGAAGCTTTCTTT
J gene: TRBJ2-7; V gene: TRBV7-2; clone size: NA; D gene: NA; CDR3 protein: CASSLDGGYEQYF; CDR3 DNA: TGTGCCAGCAGCTTAGATGGGGGCTACGAGCAGTACTTC
J gene: TRBJ2-7; V gene: TRBV14; clone size: once; D gene: TRBD2; CDR3 protein: CASSQLLAGAYEQYF; CDR3 DNA: TGTGCCAGCAGCCAATTACTAGCGGGAGCGTACGAGCAGTACTTC
J gene: TRBJ2-6; V gene: TRBV6-1; clone size: once; D gene: NA; CDR3 protein: CASSEAMGTANVLTF; CDR3 DNA: TGTGCCAGCAGTGAAGCTATGGGTACGGCCAACGTCCTGACTTTC
J gene: TRBJ2-7; V gene: TRBV7-2; clone size: NA; D gene: NA; CDR3 protein: CASSLGLQVGEQYF; CDR3 DNA: TGTGCCAGCAGCTTAGGGTTGCAGGTGGGCGAGCAGTACTTC
J gene: TRBJ1-2; V gene: TRBV9; clone size: few; D gene: NA; CDR3 protein: CASSPQPGIYYGYTF; CDR3 DNA: TGTGCCAGCAGCCCCCAACCGGGGATTTACTATGGCTACACCTTC
J gene: TRBJ2-3; V gene: TRBV5-1; clone size: NA; D gene: NA; CDR3 protein: CASSLAPSDTQYF; CDR3 DNA: TGCGCCAGCAGCTTGGCCCCGTCGGATACGCAGTATTTT
J gene: TRBJ2-7; V gene: TRBV28; clone size: NA; D gene: TRBD2; CDR3 protein: CGTSGMYEQYF; CDR3 DNA: TGTGGGACTAGCGGGATGTACGAGCAGTACTTC
J gene: TRBJ2-7; V gene: TRBV9; clone size: NA; D gene: NA; CDR3 protein: CASSVIRSHF; CDR3 DNA: TGTGCCAGCAGCGTAATCCGGTCCCACTTC
J gene: TRBJ1-1; V gene: TRBV30; clone size: NA; D gene: NA; CDR3 protein: CAWRARRAVNTEAFF; CDR3 DNA: TGTGCCTGGAGGGCCCGCAGGGCTGTGAACACTGAAGCTTTCTTT
J gene: TRBJ2-7; V gene: TRBV7-2; clone size: NA; D gene: TRBD2; CDR3 protein: CASSSTHGTTDYEQYF; CDR3 DNA: TGTGCCAGCAGCTCAACCCACGGGACTACGGACTACGAGCAGTACTTC
J gene: TRBJ2-3; V gene: TRBV7-2; clone size: once; D gene: NA; CDR3 protein: CASSLTLVADTQYF; CDR3 DNA: TGTGCCAGCAGCTTAACTCTAGTAGCAGATACGCAGTATTTT
J gene: TRBJ2-2; V gene: TRBV5-1; clone size: NA; D gene: NA; CDR3 protein: CASSLQGSNTGELFF; CDR3 DNA: TGCGCCAGCAGCTTGCAGGGATCGAACACCGGGGAGCTGTTTTTT
J gene: TRBJ1-2; V gene: TRBV5-4; clone size: NA; D gene: NA; CDR3 protein: CASSFRSAYGYTF; CDR3 DNA: TGTGCCAGCAGCTTTAGGTCGGCCTATGGCTACACCTTC
J gene: TRBJ2-7; V gene: TRBV5-4; clone size: NA; D gene: NA; CDR3 protein: CASSSQSRASYEQYF; CDR3 DNA: TGTGCCAGCAGTTCTCAGTCTAGGGCATCGTACGAGCAGTACTTC
J gene: TRBJ2-3; V gene: TRBV30; clone size: NA; D gene: NA; CDR3 protein: CAWGRPGVRQYF; CDR3 DNA: TGTGCCTGGGGCCGTCCTGGGGTTCGGCAGTATTTT
J gene: TRBJ2-5; V gene: TRBV5-1; clone size: NA; D gene: NA; CDR3 protein: CASSPNRWQETQYF; CDR3 DNA: TGCGCCAGCAGCCCAAACAGGTGGCAAGAGACCCAGTACTTC
J gene: TRBJ2-7; V gene: TRBV9; clone size: NA; D gene: TRBD2; CDR3 protein: CASSVGGLAGDYEQYF; CDR3 DNA: TGTGCCAGCAGCGTAGGGGGACTAGCGGGAGACTACGAGCAGTACTTC
J gene: TRBJ2-5; V gene: TRBV11-2; clone size: few; D gene: TRBD2; CDR3 protein: CASSLDKGLAGARPQETQYF; CDR3 DNA: TGTGCCAGCAGCTTAGATAAGGGGCTAGCGGGGGCCCGCCCTCAAGAGACCCAGTACTTC
J gene: TRBJ2-1; V gene: TRBV7-9; clone size: NA; D gene: NA; CDR3 protein: CASSLTGDEQFF; CDR3 DNA: TGTGCCAGCAGCCTAACGGGTGATGAGCAGTTCTTC
J gene: TRBJ2-7; V gene: TRBV5-5; clone size: NA; D gene: NA; CDR3 protein: CASSSDILEQYF; CDR3 DNA: TGTGCCAGCAGCTCGGACATCTTGGAGCAGTACTTC
J gene: TRBJ2-4; V gene: TRBV4-1; clone size: NA; D gene: NA; CDR3 protein: CASSHVGFRDRLGKNIQYF; CDR3 DNA: TGCGCCAGCAGCCATGTCGGGTTCCGGGACCGACTGGGGAAAAACATTCAGTACTTC
J gene: TRBJ1-1; V gene: TRBV11-3; clone size: NA; D gene: NA; CDR3 protein: CASSLDVRSGAFF; CDR3 DNA: TGTGCCAGCAGCTTAGATGTGAGGAGTGGAGCTTTCTTT
J gene: TRBJ2-3; V gene: TRBV14; clone size: NA; D gene: NA; CDR3 protein: CASSPLDVVRDTQYF; CDR3 DNA: TGTGCCAGCAGCCCCCTAGACGTGGTTCGGGATACGCAGTATTTT
J gene: TRBJ2-7; V gene: TRBV6-1; clone size: NA; D gene: TRBD2; CDR3 protein: CASRLGTSGTYEQYF; CDR3 DNA: TGTGCCAGCAGGTTAGGGACTAGCGGAACCTACGAGCAGTACTTC
J gene: TRBJ1-2; V gene: TRBV18; clone size: once; D gene: NA; CDR3 protein: CASSPGRSNYGYTF; CDR3 DNA: TGTGCCAGCTCACCGGGACGGTCAAACTATGGCTACACCTTC
J gene: TRBJ2-2; V gene: TRBV14; clone size: NA; D gene: NA; CDR3 protein: CASSRSYTGELFF; CDR3 DNA: TGTGCCAGCAGCCGGTCATACACCGGGGAGCTGTTTTTT
J gene: TRBJ2-7; V gene: TRBV4-1; clone size: NA; D gene: TRBD2; CDR3 protein: CASSRAGVLPNEQYF; CDR3 DNA: TGCGCCAGCAGCAGAGCGGGAGTTTTACCCAACGAGCAGTACTTC
J gene: TRBJ1-1; V gene: TRBV6-1; clone size: medium-sized; D gene: NA; CDR3 protein: CASSEGLVNTEAFF; CDR3 DNA: TGTGCCAGCAGTGAAGGTTTGGTAAACACTGAAGCTTTCTTT